The clone carrying this TCR beta chain was picked up a small number of times. Its antigen is not known. Germline CDR1 and CDR2: SGHRS and YFSETQ. The V segment lost 4 bases and the J segment 7 bases; nucleotides outside the gene matches: 11. The CDR3 is 17 residues long. The sample originates from a study of Tregs in tolerant kidney transplant recipients. Broader study findings: Biological reproducibility was not directly addressed, but technical replication error appeared minimal.

The nonmyeloablative bone marrow transplants came from related graft donors, with transient mixed chimerism. The assay was immunoSEQ multiplex PCR, and TCRdb's table has in-frame clones only and misses some. Among tens of thousands of clones listed, over 85% were seen once. This specimen was CD4+ T cells from blood (PBMCs), taken 12 months after the transplant. This rearrangement joins TRBV5-1 to TRBJ2-1; 13 nucleotides align to TRBD2. The TCR comes from a human patient who received a combined kidney and bone marrow transplant. Part of the T cells may come from the graft donor. The CDR3 coding sequence is TGCGCCAGCAGCCTTCCTACTAGCGGGGGGGCGGGGAATGAGCAGTTCTTC. Its translation is CASSLPTSGGAGNEQFF.